The clone carrying this T cell receptor (beta chain) occurred once. V was clipped by 0 bases and J by 1 base, with 7 bases between them. This CDR3 has 14 amino acids. Germline V gene sequence: CDR1 SGDLS, CDR2 YYNGEE. Roughly 0.5 to 1 ug RNA was reverse transcribed with random hexamers. TCRdb reprocessed the immunoSEQ multiplex PCR reads via MiXCR and lists one record per CDR3 protein. Of about 150,000 distinct CDR3 sequences in the sample, roughly 94% were seen once. This record comes from a study of CD8 T cells in Susac syndrome. The chain uses TRBV9 and TRBJ2-5; D uncertain. This TCR was sampled from a human donor with Susac syndrome. The sequencing sample was made of CD8+ T cells from PBMCs. CDR3 sequence: CASSVGNLQETQYF. In DNA, the CDR3 is TGTGCCAGCAGCGTAGGTAACCTCCAAGAGACCCAGTACTTC.